This T cell receptor beta chain was identified in a study of shared clonotypes between healthy human individuals. The study, taken as a whole, reports: On the whole, naive subsets had larger estimated richness than memory subsets had. Only blood samples were collected, and tissue repertoires likely differ.

Details on this clone: As yet, its antigen is unknown.

Replicate PCRs run on sorted subsets employed 200 ng DNA, 25,000 to 35,000 T cell genomes. TCRdb keeps only in-frame clones here, not all; method: immunoSEQ multiplex PCR. The sample comprises about 590,000 clones, around 95% of which are singletons, and 0.11% rests with the top ten. Selected positively for CCR7 and CD45RO-negative, naive CD8 cells excluded terminally differentiated effector memory CD45RA+ cells. The TCR originated in a woman in her 30s in good health. Sequenced: naive CD8+ T cells sorted from blood.

The CDR3 sequence: CASTDGSGTGYYGYTF. In DNA, the CDR3 is TGTGCCAGTACCGACGGATCCGGGACAGGGTACTATGGCTACACCTTC. The genes are TRBV19 and TRBJ1-2, with 9 nucleotides matching TRBD1. CDR1 LNHDA and CDR2 SQIVND come from the germline V gene (reference sequence). The CDR3 runs to 16 residues. V lost 7 bases and J lost 3; bases outside the gene matches: 12.